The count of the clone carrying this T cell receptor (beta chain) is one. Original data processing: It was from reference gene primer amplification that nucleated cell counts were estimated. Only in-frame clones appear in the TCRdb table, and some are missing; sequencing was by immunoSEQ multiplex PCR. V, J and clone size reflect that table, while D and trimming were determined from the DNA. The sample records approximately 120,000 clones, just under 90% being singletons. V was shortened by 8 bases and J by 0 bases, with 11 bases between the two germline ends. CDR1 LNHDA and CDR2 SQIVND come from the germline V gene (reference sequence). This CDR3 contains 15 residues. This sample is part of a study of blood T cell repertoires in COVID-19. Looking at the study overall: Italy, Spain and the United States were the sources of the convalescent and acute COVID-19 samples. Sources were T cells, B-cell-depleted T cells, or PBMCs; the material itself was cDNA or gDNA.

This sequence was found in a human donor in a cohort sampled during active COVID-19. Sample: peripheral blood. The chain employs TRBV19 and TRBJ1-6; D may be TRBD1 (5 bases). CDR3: CASSGYSSYNSPLHF. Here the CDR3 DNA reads TGTGCCAGTTCAGGGTACAGCTCCTATAATTCACCCCTCCACTTT.